This TCR beta chain was profiled in a study of PD-L1 blockade in urothelial cancer. Trimming cost V 1 base and J 6 bases, with 13 bases left between them. Germline V gene sequence: CDR1 MNHNY, CDR2 SVGAGI (reference sequence). This CDR3 is 14 amino acids long. The table came from immunoSEQ multiplex PCR; TCRdb's copy has only in-frame clones and leaves some out. This sample has under 130,000 clones, with under 85% found just once. The rearrangement joins TRBV6-6 to TRBJ2-7; TRBD1 is a possible D gene (6 bases). The clonotype comes from a man in his forties or fifties with urothelial cancer. Sequencing was performed on PBMCs, taken around atezolizumab (anti-PD-L1) treatment. CDR3: CASSYYRELGEQYF. Here the CDR3 DNA reads TGTGCCAGCAGTTACTACAGGGAACTCGGCGAGCAGTACTTC.